A single sample is the source of the 5 T cell receptor beta chains below, sequenced in a study of regulatory dendritic cells for organ transplantation. The assay was immunoSEQ multiplex PCR, and TCRdb's table has in-frame clones only and misses some. This table has fewer than 50,000 clones, about 89% appearing once. Material: naive CD8+ T cells from blood. The subset is: CD45RA+ naive T cells. The receptors come from a human donor in good health.

Turning to this clone: An end of the junction does not agree with germline; a read error may underlie this. The chain links TRBV9 to TRBJ1-2; D is ambiguous. This CDR3 spans 9 amino acids. Per the germline V gene, CDR1 is SGDLS and CDR2 is YYNGEE. CDR3 coding DNA: TGTGCCAGCGGAACACCTCCGGGCTTC. Its protein is CASGTPPGF.

The gene calls are TRBV27 and TRBJ1-2, with D possibly matching TRBD1 (5 bases). V was cut by 0 bases and J by 7 bases, with 18 bases left in between. The CDR3 runs to 16 residues. From germline, CDR1 is MNHEY and CDR2 SMNVEV (reference sequence). CDR3 bases: TGTGCCAGCAGTTTATCGGGCGGTTGGGACGGCGGTGGCTACACCTTC. Translating it yields CASSLSGGWDGGGYTF.

The gene calls are TRBV29-1 and TRBJ1-5, with D possibly TRBD1 on 5 matching bases. V was trimmed by 4 bases and J by 3 bases, leaving 16 bases between them. Germline loops: CDR1 SQVTM, CDR2 ANQGSEA. This CDR3 region has 15 residues. In DNA form, the CDR3 reads TGCAGCGTTGTGGTGCGAACAGGAGTCAATCAGCCCCAGCATTTT. It encodes CSVVVRTGVNQPQHF.

Of note for this clone: Other nucleotide sequences in the sample specify the same CDR3. The chain links TRBV27 to TRBJ1-1, with D tentatively TRBD1 (5 bases). V shed 2 bases and J shed 4 bases, with 8 bases lying between them. CDR1 is MNHEY, CDR2 SMNVEV, per germline (reference sequence). The CDR3 has 13 amino acids. The DNA for the CDR3 is TGTGCCAGCAGTTTAGGGGGAGGCACTGAAGCTTTCTTT. This translates into CASSLGGGTEAFF.

The V and J genes are TRBV2 and TRBJ1-1; D not certain. Trimming stripped 2 bases from V and 8 bases from J, with 15 bases between. The CDR3 has 14 residues. Germline CDR1 reads SNHLY; CDR2 reads FYNNEI. The CDR3 DNA reads as TGTGCCAGCAGTGAATCGGTGGCAGTTGTCGAAGCTTTCTTT. It is translated as CASSESVAVVEAFF.